This T cell receptor beta chain comes out of a study of beta chain features in type 1 diabetes. Study-wide findings and caveats: Shortening of TCRB CDR3s, moderate but significant, appeared in all four CD4+ subsets of Type 1 diabetes patients.

As concerns this clone: Its antigen is still unknown. Other nucleotide sequences from this sample produce the same CDR3.

Since all of the isolated RNA was reverse transcribed, expressed TCRB transcripts were what got sequenced. The data were produced by immunoSEQ multiplex PCR, yet TCRdb's version contains in-frame clones alone and is incomplete. The sample contains 600,000 to 750,000 clones, around 12% of which appear only once. Germline CDR1 and CDR2: LGHNA and YSLEER. The J segment lost 1 base and the V segment lost 0 bases, leaving 2 bases of the junction unmatched. This CDR3 region has 15 residues. The source is a man aged 30 to 45 with type 1 diabetes. V gene TRBV4-3 combines with J gene TRBJ1-1, with 7 bases lining up with TRBD1. The sequenced sample consisted of naive CD4+ T cells from blood. CDR3: CASSQDRGRNTEAFF. DNA of the CDR3: TGCGCCAGCAGCCAAGACAGGGGGAGGAACACTGAAGCTTTCTTT.